This TCR beta chain was obtained from a study of blood T cell repertoires in COVID-19. Background on the study: Acute and convalescent COVID-19 samples came from the United States, Italy and Spain. Sources were T cells, B-cell-depleted T cells, or PBMCs; the material itself was cDNA or gDNA.

Profiled with immunoSEQ multiplex PCR; TCRdb holds only in-frame clones, not every one. The sample has 130,000 to 150,000 clones, 80% to 90% seen once. The CDR3 sequence is 14 residues long. V lost 2 bases, J lost 6 bases, and 11 bases lay in between. Germline CDR1 is SGHTA and CDR2 is FQGNSA. This clonotype originated in an older woman with COVID-19, enrolled during active disease. J is TRBJ2-1 and V is TRBV7-2, with D possibly TRBD2 on 5 matching bases. Sequencing used peripheral blood. This CDR3 reads CASSLSGGSNEQFF. The CDR3 DNA is TGTGCCAGCAGCTTAAGCGGCGGATCCAATGAGCAGTTCTTC. Drawing the rest from reference TRBV7-2 and TRBJ2-1, the complete variable domain is GAGVSQSPSNKVTEKGKDVELRCDPISGHTALYWYRQSLGQGLEFLIYFQGNSAPDKSGLPSDRFSAERTGGSVSTLTIQRTQQEDSAVYLCASSLSGGSNEQFFGPGTRLTVL.